Given below is one T cell receptor beta chain in context. As yet, its antigen is unknown. These data belong to a study of cytomegalovirus exposure and HLA in healthy donors. General study points: TCR sequences were mostly rare, though some public TCRs occurred in many donors.

Germline CDR1 reads MNHEY; CDR2 reads SVGAGI. V trimming: 2 bases; J trimming: 0 bases; junction bases outside the gene matches: 6. The CDR3 contains 16 residues. Libraries were prepared by immunoSEQ multiplex PCR; TCRdb keeps only in-frame clonotypes and omits some of them. The sample has about 190,000 clones, approximately 84% seen once. The V and J genes are TRBV6-5 and TRBJ1-1, with 7 nucleotides matching TRBD1. The sample was PBMCs. The sequence was collected from a man aged 18 to 30 in good health and CMV-seropositive. CDR3 nucleotide sequence: TGTGCCAGCAGTTACGTCCAGGGGGTCATGAACACTGAAGCTTTCTTT. Translating gives CASSYVQGVMNTEAFF.